The 23 T cell receptor beta chains presented below share a single source sample, sequenced in a study of cytomegalovirus exposure and HLA in healthy donors (dated by TCRdb to 2015 to 2018). Library preparation was by the immunoSEQ multiplex PCR assay. For the multiplex PCR, a mixture combining 60 forward primers for TCR Vbeta segments and 13 reverse primers for TCR Jbeta segments was used. TCRdb took this table from immuneACCESS and kept in-frame rearrangements with V and J called. Such tables lack part of the clones; where checked against another copy, unresolved V genes explain under half of the gap, and the rest is unexplained. The table for this sample shows 40,000 to 55,000 clones. The ten largest clones add up to about 6% of the sample. Material for sequencing was PBMCs. These receptors were obtained from a male donor in good health and CMV-seropositive.

The rearrangement links TRBV14 to TRBJ1-4, with a possible D match to TRBD1 (6 bases). The CDR3 covers 18 residues. Germline CDR1 is SGHDN and CDR2 is FVKESK. Deletions cut 1 base from V and 2 bases from J, with 17 bases between. The CDR3 loop is CASSQVRKGGWTNEKLFF. As DNA, the CDR3 is TGTGCCAGCAGCCAAGTTCGGAAAGGGGGTTGGACTAATGAAAAACTGTTTTTT. Filled out from reference TRBV14 and TRBJ1-4, the complete variable domain reads EAGVTQFPSHSVIEKGQTVTLRCDPISGHDNLYWYRRVMGKEIKFLLHFVKESKQDESGMPNNRFLAERTGGTYSTLKVQPAELEDSGVYFCASSQVRKGGWTNEKLFFGSGTQLSVL.

V and J are TRBV5-1 and TRBJ2-3, with TRBD2 identical over 7 bases. Germline CDR1 is SGHRS and CDR2 is YFSETQ. V lost 5 bases to trimming and J lost 1 base; unmatched junction nucleotides: 7. This CDR3 comprises 15 residues. CDR3: CASSGGRVGTDTQYF. The CDR3 DNA reads TGCGCCAGCAGTGGAGGGAGGGTCGGCACAGATACGCAGTATTTT.

This chain links TRBV6-6 with TRBJ2-5, with 8 nucleotides matching TRBD2. Germline V lookup: CDR1 MNHNY, CDR2 SVGAGI (reference sequence). J gave up 6 bases and V 7 bases, and 10 bases lay outside the gene matches. The length of the CDR3 is 14 residues. The CDR3 sequence: CASNMVAGLKTQYF. In DNA, the CDR3 is TGTGCCAGCAATATGGTAGCGGGGTTAAAGACCCAGTACTTC.

V gene TRBV11-2 combines with J gene TRBJ1-1, with D possibly being TRBD1 (5 bases). CDR3 length equals 11 residues. Germline assignment: CDR1 SGHAT and CDR2 FQNNGV. The V and J ends lost 3 bases and 6 bases respectively, with 5 bases between them. CDR3 protein: CASSFRAEAFF. The CDR3 nucleotides are TGTGCCAGCAGCTTCAGGGCTGAAGCTTTCTTT.

J is TRBJ2-7 and V is TRBV10-3; TRBD2 might be the D (5 bases). Germline assignment: CDR1 ENHRY and CDR2 SYGVKD. The V gene lost 6 bases and the J gene lost 6 bases, with 15 bases spanning the gap. This CDR3 spans 13 amino acids. CDR3 DNA sequence: TGTGCCATCAGCGCCGGGGTAGGGTCCGAGCAGTACTTC. Translating gives CAISAGVGSEQYF.

The chain combines TRBV11-2 with TRBJ1-3; the D gene is possibly TRBD1 (5 bases). The germline CDR1 and CDR2 sequences are SGHAT and FQNNGV. The CDR3 runs 18 residues. The V end was cut by 5 bases, the J end by 0 bases, with 20 bases between. CDR3: CASSKELLATDSGNTIYF. The CDR3 coding sequence is TGTGCCAGCAGCAAAGAACTACTTGCGACAGACTCTGGAAACACCATATATTTT.

This chain connects TRBV4-2 to TRBJ2-3, with TRBD2 identical over 8 bases. V lost 4 bases, J lost 5 bases, and 5 bases stayed unmatched. CDR1 is LGHNA and CDR2 is YNFKEQ in the germline V gene. The CDR3 extends over 14 amino acids. The CDR3 protein is CASSLSGVVDTQYF. CDR3 nucleotide sequence: TGTGCCAGCAGCCTTAGCGGGGTTGTAGATACGCAGTATTTT.

The chain carries TRBV19 and TRBJ1-1, with D possibly being TRBD1 (5 bases). V lost 1 base to trimming and J lost 3 bases, with 9 bases between them. From germline, CDR1 is LNHDA and CDR2 SQIVND (reference sequence). The CDR3 spans 14 residues. The CDR3 loop is CASSIAVGDTEAFF. For the CDR3, the DNA is TGTGCCAGTAGTATAGCGGTAGGGGACACTGAAGCTTTCTTT.

V usage is TRBV11-2 and J usage is TRBJ2-3; D gene uncertain. The CDR3 runs to 14 residues. Germline V gene data show CDR1 as SGHAT and CDR2 as FQNNGV. V was pared by 1 base and J by 1 base, with 6 bases between. CDR3: CASSLVAGTDTQYF. CDR3 bases: TGTGCCAGCAGCTTAGTGGCTGGCACAGATACGCAGTATTTT.

The chain is built from TRBV5-1 and TRBJ1-1; tentatively, D is TRBD1 (5 bases). The CDR3 has 14 amino acids. Germline CDR1 reads SGHRS; CDR2 reads YFSETQ. V lost 1 base to trimming and J lost 4 bases, with 11 bases between them. The CDR3: CASSLKGQGTEAFF. As DNA, the CDR3 is TGCGCCAGCAGCTTGAAGGGGCAGGGCACTGAAGCTTTCTTT.

The rearrangement links TRBV7-9 to TRBJ2-2, with TRBD1 matching 11 bases. The germline CDR1 and CDR2 sequences are SEHNR and FQNEAQ (reference sequence). The CDR3 runs to 15 residues. V lost 5 bases and J lost 4; bases outside the gene matches: 3. In DNA form, the CDR3 reads TGTGCCAGCAGCCCAGGGACAGGGGGCACCGGGGAGCTGTTTTTT. Protein: CASSPGTGGTGELFF.

The V and J genes are TRBV6-1 and TRBJ1-1; D not resolved. Trimming stripped 2 bases from V and 7 bases from J, with 11 bases between. Per the germline V gene, CDR1 is MNHNS and CDR2 is SASEGT. The CDR3 contains 13 residues. The CDR3 protein is CASSETRGDEAFF. The CDR3 DNA is TGTGCCAGCAGTGAAACGCGTGGTGATGAAGCTTTCTTT.

The chain employs TRBV29-1 and TRBJ1-5; D perhaps matches TRBD1 (6 bases). Germline CDR1 and CDR2: SQVTM and ANQGSEA. Trimming removed 6 bases at V and 3 bases at J, with 12 bases between. The CDR3 is made up of 13 amino acids. The chain's CDR3 is CSVRDNLNQPQHF. CDR3 DNA sequence: TGCAGCGTGAGGGACAACCTCAATCAGCCCCAGCATTTT. Based on the CDR3 plus reference TRBV29-1 and TRBJ1-5, the full variable domain is SAVISQKPSRDICQRGTSLTIQCQVDSQVTMMFWYRQQPGQSLTLIATANQGSEATYESGFVIDKFPISRPNLTFSTLTVSNMSPEDSSIYLCSVRDNLNQPQHFGDGTRLSIL.

V and J are TRBV11-1 and TRBJ1-1; D unresolved. The germline V gene has CDR1 SGHAT and CDR2 FQDESV (reference sequence). The CDR3 runs to 16 residues. Trimming took 4 bases from V and 1 from J, leaving 16 bases between them. The CDR3 sequence: CASSSPGELRNTEAFF. The DNA for the CDR3 is TGTGCCAGCAGCTCCCCCGGTGAGTTAAGGAACACTGAAGCTTTCTTT.

The gene calls are TRBV4-3 and TRBJ2-3; possible D gene TRBD2, 5 bases. CDR3 length: 15 residues. The V end lost 0 bases, the J end lost 2 bases, and 9 bases lay between the germline ends. Germline loops: CDR1 LGHNA, CDR2 YSLEER. CDR3 bases: TGCGCCAGCAGCCAAGATTCGACTACCACAGATACGCAGTATTTT. This gives the protein CASSQDSTTTDTQYF.

The chain combines TRBV11-2 with TRBJ2-2, with a possible D match to TRBD2 (5 bases). The V end was cut by 3 bases, the J end by 7 bases, with 9 bases between. From germline, CDR1 is SGHAT and CDR2 FQNNGV. The CDR3 has 13 amino acids. This CDR3 is CASSLAGIGELFF. The CDR3 nucleotides read TGTGCCAGCAGCTTGGCGGGCATCGGGGAGCTGTTTTTT.

V and J are TRBV6-1 and TRBJ1-1; D gene uncertain. Germline values: CDR1 MNHNS, CDR2 SASEGT. CDR3 length: 13 amino acids. V lost 2 bases to trimming and J lost 3 bases, with 7 bases between them. The CDR3 region is CASSESGYTEAFF. Here the CDR3 DNA reads TGTGCCAGCAGTGAATCGGGATACACTGAAGCTTTCTTT.

The chain links TRBV5-5 to TRBJ2-7, with D maybe TRBD1 (5 bases). This CDR3 has 16 residues. CDR1 is SGHKS, CDR2 YYEKEE, per germline (reference sequence). Trimming pared 2 bases from V and 2 bases from J, leaving 17 bases between. The CDR3, as DNA: TGTGCCAGCAGCTTCTTCCTTGGGCAGGGAACCTACGAGCAGTACTTC. Protein: CASSFFLGQGTYEQYF.

The chain joins TRBV7-2 to TRBJ2-7; 8 bases align to TRBD1. From germline, CDR1 is SGHTA and CDR2 FQGNSA. V lost 2 bases to trimming and J lost 2 bases; unmatched junction nucleotides: 5. CDR3 size: 15 residues. CDR3 DNA: TGTGCCAGCAGCTTAAGTCCGGACAGGGCCTACGAGCAGTACTTC. Translation gives CASSLSPDRAYEQYF.

CDR3: CASSLGQVFYGYTF. DNA for the CDR3: TGTGCCAGCAGCTTGGGGCAGGTGTTCTATGGCTACACCTTC. V is TRBV5-6 and J is TRBJ1-2; no clear D gene. Germline lookup yields CDR1 SGHDT and CDR2 YYEEEE. Trimming removed 0 bases from V and 4 bases from J, with 10 bases in between. This CDR3 region has 14 residues. Full variable domain (outside the CDR3, taken from reference TRBV5-6 and TRBJ1-2): DAGVTQSPTHLIKTRGQQVTLRCSPKSGHDTVSWYQQALGQGPQFIFQYYEEEERQRGNFPDRFSGHQFPNYSSELNVNALLLGDSALYLCASSLGQVFYGYTFGSGTRLTVV.

The chain combines TRBV11-2 with TRBJ2-1; no clear D gene. V lost 1 base, J lost 8 bases, and 9 bases lay in between. Per germline, CDR1 SGHAT and CDR2 FQNNGV. The CDR3 runs to 13 residues. In DNA form, the CDR3 reads TGTGCCAGCAGCTTAGTTTTGCGGCATGAGCAGTTCTTC. Amino acid sequence: CASSLVLRHEQFF.

This rearrangement joins TRBV7-6 to TRBJ1-6; tentative D call: TRBD1 (6 bases). CDR1 SGHVS and CDR2 FNYEAQ come from the germline V gene. The CDR3 loop spans 16 amino acids. Trimming removed 2 bases from V and 1 base from J, with 9 bases in between. CDR3 in DNA: TGTGCCAGCAGCTTATGGGGGCAGTCCTATAATTCACCCCTCCACTTT. Translation: CASSLWGQSYNSPLHF.

V is TRBV7-8 and J is TRBJ1-4; 11 bases are a match to TRBD1. V lost 5 bases to trimming and J lost 8 bases; unmatched junction nucleotides: 10. CDR3 length: 16 residues. Germline lookup yields CDR1 SGHVS and CDR2 FQNEAQ. CDR3 sequence: CASSQRPGQGGEKLFF. The DNA for the CDR3 is TGTGCCAGCAGCCAGAGGCCGGGACAGGGGGGAGAAAAACTGTTTTTT.